This TCR beta chain was recovered during a study of blood T cell repertoires in COVID-19 (dated by TCRdb to 2019 to 2021). At the level of the whole study: Samples from collaborators originated in the United States, Italy and Spain and spanned both the acute and convalescent phases of COVID-19. The material from the prospective study consisted of cDNA or gDNA derived from T cells, B-cell-depleted T cells, or PBMCs. Deeply sampled blood TCRbeta repertoires from subjects exposed to, actively infected with, or recovered from COVID-19 were included in the dataset. The repertoires were released in a freely available public database meant as a resource for research on the immune response to SARS-CoV-2. Samples came from the ongoing ImmuneRACE study (first 160 participants) plus 1,254 subjects from 6 global collaborators. Sample metadata almost always included a de-identified subject ID, COVID-19 status, age in years and sex. HLA class I and class II types, where available, came from metadata supplied by the sample provider rather than from assay-based typing. Here is what the overall study found, with its caveats: The quantity of clinical and demographic metadata differed by source and by participant and was supplied without curation.

Enrolling through a virtual design, the prospective study's participants ranged in age from about 18 to 89 years and lived across some 22 United States geographic areas. To assign participants to cohorts, the prospective study relied on clinical history that participants themselves reported in a screening survey and a study questionnaire. For ImmuneRACE Cohort 3, a participant was defined as recovered based on two consecutive negative NP/OP PCR tests, clearance by a healthcare professional, or resolution of symptoms. Mobile phlebotomists in the prospective study collected whole blood, serum and a nasopharyngeal or oropharyngeal swab from every participant. Prospective study participants could optionally give additional blood draws and questionnaires over an approximately two-month period. Before DNA extraction, prospective study blood samples were shipped either frozen or at room temperature. As regards this clone: Its antigen remains undetermined. Base-call qualities are not available, and no considerably larger clone is one nucleotide away.

The immunoSEQ Assay, a bias-controlled multiplex PCR, was used to amplify TCRbeta CDR3 regions from genomic DNA. Concerning the study's data processing: The number of nucleated cells in each sample was estimated by amplification of reference gene primers within the assay. To quantify the absolute abundance of each unique TCRbeta CDR3 rearrangement, sequence reads were collapsed and filtered. For each sample, productive Simpson clonality was calculated by taking the square root of Simpson's diversity index across productive rearrangements. TCRdb took this table from immuneACCESS and kept in-frame rearrangements with V and J called. Such tables lack part of the clones; where checked against another copy, unresolved V genes explain under half of the gap, and the rest is unexplained. V, J and clone size reflect that table, while D and trimming were determined from the DNA. In all, the sample holds about 320,000 clones, and 70% to 90% of those were seen once. Of the sample, less than 6% falls within the top ten clones.

The CDR3 spans 14 residues, from the cysteine through the phenylalanine. The DNA shown is the 42-base CDR3, in frame from base 1. CDR1 is given as LGHDT and CDR2 as YNNKEL, both from the germline V gene (reference sequence). At the junction V is shortened by 5 bases and J by 6 bases, with 17 bases in between. The sequence links TRBV3-1 (or the pseudogene TRBV3-2) to TRBJ2-7; the D gene cannot be named for sure. Sequencing was performed on PBMCs or T cells enriched from blood (not recorded which). The TCR originated in a young woman who had recovered from COVID-19. CDR3 sequence: CASSEHPVPSEQYF. The nucleotide sequence is TGTGCCAGCAGCGAACATCCCGTACCTTCCGAGCAGTACTTC.